This TCR beta chain originates from a study of blood T cell repertoires in COVID-19. Libraries were prepared by immunoSEQ multiplex PCR; TCRdb keeps only in-frame clonotypes and omits some of them. The sample includes about 150,000 clones, around 80% of them seen just once. Trimming removed 0 bases at V and 0 bases at J, with 7 bases between. The length of the CDR3 is 15 residues. Per the germline V gene, CDR1 is SGHRS and CDR2 is YFSETQ. The origin of this receptor is a man in his sixties with active or convalescent COVID-19. Sequenced material: peripheral blood. The chain employs TRBV5-1 and TRBJ1-5, with D perhaps matching TRBD1 (6 bases). This CDR3 is CASSLGDTSNQPQHF. The CDR3 region has the DNA TGCGCCAGCAGCTTGGGGGACACTAGCAATCAGCCCCAGCATTTT. The entire variable domain, with the rest obtained from reference TRBV5-1 and TRBJ1-5, is as follows: KAGVTQTPRYLIKTRGQQVTLSCSPISGHRSVSWYQQTPGQGLQFLFEYFSETQRNKGNFPGRFSGRQFSNSRSEMNVSTLELGDSALYLCASSLGDTSNQPQHFGDGTRLSIL.